This TCR beta chain is drawn from a study of blood T cell repertoires in COVID-19. As for the study in general: Acute-phase and convalescent COVID-19 samples originated in the United States, Italy and Spain. Sources were T cells, B-cell-depleted T cells, or PBMCs; the material itself was cDNA or gDNA.

This CDR3 is 12 amino acids long. Per the germline V gene, CDR1 is SQVTM and CDR2 is ANQGSEA. Trimming removed 3 bases from V and 5 bases from J; junction bases left unmatched: 3. Authors' data handling: Researchers report that nucleated cell counts were estimated from reference gene primer amplification. TCRdb's table, derived via immunoSEQ multiplex PCR, lists solely in-frame clones and lacks some. Clone size and the V and J calls come from that table; the DNA yielded D and trimming. The table lists approximately 15,000 clones, 75% to 85% of them singletons. This clonotype was obtained from a woman between 50 and 59 years old with active or convalescent COVID-19. Sequencing was done on a sample of peripheral blood. This chain uses TRBV29-1 with TRBJ2-7, with 8 bases identical to TRBD1. In DNA, the CDR3 is TGCAGCGTTGAGGGGACAGGAAACGAGCAGTACTTC. As protein: CSVEGTGNEQYF.